This T cell receptor (beta chain) comes out of a study of Tregs in tolerant kidney transplant recipients (dated by TCRdb to between 2018 and 2020). The study in broad terms: Additional Treg samples were obtained from a roughly 3-day mixed lymphocyte reaction with belatacept, in some cases followed by an approximately five-day donor restimulation, before recipient CD4+CD25+CD127- cells were sorted. During sorting of primary belatacept mixed lymphocyte reaction cultures, recipient cells were distinguished from donor cells with antibodies. TCRbeta repertoire sequencing was used in a few healthy controls to compare several ways of expanding Tregs specific for an allogeneic donor. TCRbeta sequencing was used in the study to identify donor-specific regulatory T cells before combined kidney and bone marrow transplantation, and the identified cells were then tracked after transplant. What the authors observed across the whole study: Biological reproducibility was not directly addressed, though technical replication error appeared minimal. Expanding Tregs with activated donor B cells appeared to identify the most biologically relevant and donor-specific TCRbeta repertoire. The study was constrained by small patient numbers, and validation of the findings is required in larger populations and under other immunosuppression protocols.

Blood from healthy controls was obtained either as purchased buffy coats or from healthy volunteers. Healthy control blood was separated into PBMCs by Ficoll density gradient and cryopreserved, and patient PBMCs were collected both before and after transplant. As concerns this clone: What this receptor recognizes is not known. Base qualities are not recorded, but no much larger clone differs from it by a single base.

Taken from cysteine to phenylalanine, the CDR3 has 14 residues. Only the CDR3 part of the read is kept: 42 bases, read in frame from the first base. Based on the germline V gene, the CDR1 and CDR2 sequences are SGHNT and YENEEA. Trimming takes 5 bases off V and 5 bases off J; junction bases not matched to a gene: 3. Genomic DNA was extracted from sorted cells with the QIAGEN DNeasy Blood and Tissue Kit for TCRbeta CDR3 sequencing. High-throughput TCRbeta CDR3 sequencing, including PCR amplification with bias correction and internal controls, was performed commercially through immunoSEQ. Turning to the authors' computational methods: Unique productive TCRbeta sequences were defined by CDR3 nucleotide sequence where primers matched, and otherwise by CDR3 amino acid sequence together with Vbeta and Jbeta genes. Sequences were defined as donor-reactive when expanded at least 5-fold in CFSE-low cells versus unstimulated cells and present at a frequency of at least 0.01% in CFSE-low cells. Jensen-Shannon divergence calculated on the top 100 TCRbeta sequences ranked by frequency was used to measure repertoire divergence. For any sample with multiple sequencing runs, sorting error was corrected in each run separately before the runs were pooled. TCRdb holds this immuneACCESS table with in-frame rearrangements only. Some clones are missing; in checked studies, unresolved V genes explain under half, and the rest has no known cause. The DNA was the basis for D and trimming; V, J and clone size are from that table. Recorded for this sample are 30,000 to 35,000 clones; over 75% of them occurred a single time. 2% to 2.5% of the sample lies in the top ten.

This chain joins TRBV11-3 to TRBJ2-1, with 10 bases in between that match TRBD1. The sequenced sample was Tregs from blood cultured with allogeneic cells. The origin of this receptor is a human donor in good health. CDR3 region: CASSPGQGDNEQFF. Read as DNA, the sequence is TGTGCCAGCAGCCCTGGACAGGGGGACAATGAGCAGTTCTTC.